One and the same sample provided the 15 T cell receptor beta chains below, sequenced in a study of CD8+ T cells in alopecia areata. It was cDNA, reverse transcribed from extracted RNA, that served as the sequencing template. Assay: immunoSEQ multiplex PCR; the TCRdb copy retains only in-frame clones and omits some. The sample includes more than 200,000 clones, over 40% of them seen just once. Treatment denoted: oral pan-JAK inhibitor, 5-10 mg twice daily. Sequenced material: CD4+ T cells sorted from blood, taken at approximately week 37, from a patient treated with tofacitinib. The receptors stem from a human donor with alopecia areata.

The rearrangement joins TRBV29-1 to TRBJ1-2; D gene unclear. The V end lost 0 bases, the J end lost 8 bases, and 16 bases lay between the germline ends. The germline V gene encodes CDR1 SQVTM and CDR2 ANQGSEA. The length of the CDR3 is 14 residues. The DNA of the CDR3 is TGCAGCGTTGAAGAGCCGGGCCGACCGGGAGGCTACACCTTC. It specifies CSVEEPGRPGGYTF. The whole variable domain, remainder taken from reference TRBV29-1 and TRBJ1-2, is SAVISQKPSRDICQRGTSLTIQCQVDSQVTMMFWYRQQPGQSLTLIATANQGSEATYESGFVIDKFPISRPNLTFSTLTVSNMSPEDSSIYLCSVEEPGRPGGYTFGSGTRLTVV.

The V call is TRBV9, the J call TRBJ2-4, with 10 bases matching TRBD1. The germline V gene has CDR1 SGDLS and CDR2 YYNGEE. The V and J ends lost 4 bases and 2 bases, in that order; junction bases with no gene match: 21. The CDR3 is 21 amino acids. The CDR3 DNA is TGTGCCAGCAGCCCGCCTACGGGACAGGGGAGAGTATGGGCTACCAAAAACATTCAGTACTTC. Its translation is CASSPPTGQGRVWATKNIQYF.

This clone was counted only a few times. This sequence joins TRBV11-2 and TRBJ2-1; possibly TRBD1 for D (5 bases). Germline values: CDR1 SGHAT, CDR2 FQNNGV. CDR3 size: 15 residues. V was shortened by 5 bases and J by 0 bases, with 11 bases between the two germline ends. The CDR3 loop is CASSQTVSSYNEQFF. DNA for the CDR3: TGTGCCAGCAGCCAGACAGTCTCCTCCTACAATGAGCAGTTCTTC.

This chain joins TRBV7-9 and TRBJ2-1; either TRBD1 or TRBD2 may supply D (5 bases each). V gave up 4 bases and J gave up 5 bases, with 15 bases separating them. The CDR3 spans 15 residues. Looked up from germline, CDR1 is SEHNR and CDR2 is FQNEAQ (reference sequence). This CDR3 reads CASSSPRAGHNEQFF. As DNA, the CDR3 is TGTGCCAGCAGCTCCCCCAGGGCGGGCCACAATGAGCAGTTCTTC.

The chain joins TRBV11-3 to TRBJ2-4; weak D call: TRBD2 (5 bases). The CDR3 consists of 13 residues. Germline V gene lookup returns CDR1 SGHNT and CDR2 YENEEA. The V and J ends lost 0 bases and 9 bases respectively, with 9 bases between them. CDR3 DNA: TGTGCCAGCAGCTTAGAAGAGGGAGCCATTCAGTACTTC. Amino acid sequence: CASSLEEGAIQYF.

The chain employs TRBV7-3 and TRBJ2-4; 11 positions match TRBD2. Germline CDR1 SGHTA, CDR2 FQGTGA. The CDR3 extends over 14 amino acids. V trimming: 5 bases; J trimming: 7 bases; junction bases outside the gene matches: 4. The CDR3 loop reads CASSQIAGGNIQYF. In DNA form, the CDR3 reads TGTGCCAGCAGCCAGATAGCGGGAGGGAACATTCAGTACTTC.

As regards this clone: The sample holds other DNA sequences that translate to the same CDR3. V gene TRBV6-5 combines with J gene TRBJ2-7, with unresolved D. This CDR3 has 11 residues. CDR1 and CDR2 from the germline V gene are MNHEY and SVGAGI. The V end was cut by 2 bases, the J end by 4 bases, with 3 bases between. CDR3 nucleotides: TGTGCCAGCAGTTACCGTTACGAGCAGTACTTC. Protein sequence: CASSYRYEQYF.

Details on this clone: Relative to the germline gene, one junction end is altered; a read error may explain this. The chain is built from TRBV6-6 and TRBJ2-5, with D perhaps matching TRBD1 or TRBD2 (5 bases each). CDR3 size: 12 residues. Germline V gene lookup returns CDR1 MNHNY and CDR2 SVGAGI (reference sequence). CDR3 amino acids: CASSYGGEPQYF. CDR3 nucleotide sequence: TGTGCCAGCAGTTACGGGGGAGAGCCCCAGTACTTC.

This clone appeared a few times. CDR3 sequence: CASAFGLGEQYF. As DNA, the CDR3 is TGCGCCAGTGCTTTCGGCCTGGGCGAGCAGTACTTC. This chain connects TRBV23-1 to TRBJ2-7, with unresolved D. TRBV23-1 has ORF status, its function being uncertain. This CDR3 has 12 residues. Trimming left V 9 bases short and J 6 bases short, with 15 bases between.

J is TRBJ2-7 and V is TRBV2; D is unclear. V was cut by 3 bases and J by 0 bases, with 3 bases left in between. The CDR3 covers 12 residues. Germline CDR1 and CDR2: SNHLY and FYNNEI. CDR3 residues: CASSDNSYEQYF. In nucleotides, the CDR3 is TGTGCCAGCAGTGATAACTCCTACGAGCAGTACTTC. Full variable domain (rest looked up from reference TRBV2 and TRBJ2-7): EPEVTQTPSHQVTQMGQEVILRCVPISNHLYFYWYRQILGQKVEFLVSFYNNEISEKSEIFDDQFSVERPDGSNFTLKIRSTKLEDSAMYFCASSDNSYEQYFGPGTRLTVT.

This CDR3 reads CASPGTGLQKLFF. The CDR3 bases are TGTGCCTCCCCCGGGACAGGGCTTCAAAAACTGTTTTTT. V is TRBV30 and J is TRBJ1-4; 9 bases are a match to TRBD1. This CDR3 comprises 13 residues. J gave up 9 bases and V 7 bases, and 9 bases lay outside the gene matches. CDR1 and CDR2 (germline): GTSNPN, SVGIG (reference sequence).

This chain uses TRBV29-1 with TRBJ1-4, with 10 bases lining up with TRBD1. Germline assignment: CDR1 SQVTM and CDR2 ANQGSEA. There are 15 residues in the CDR3. The V segment lost 6 bases and the J segment 7 bases; nucleotides outside the gene matches: 11. The CDR3 loop is CSVPGQGFHGEKLFF. The CDR3 DNA reads TGCAGCGTACCGGGACAGGGGTTCCATGGTGAAAAACTGTTTTTT.

CDR3 sequence (DNA): TGTGCCAGCAGCTTAGACCGCCTAGGCAATGAGCAGTTCTTC. Its protein product is CASSLDRLGNEQFF. The chain uses TRBV7-2 and TRBJ2-1; D remains ambiguous. Germline-derived CDR1 and CDR2 are SGHTA and FQGNSA. The CDR3 consists of 14 residues. Trimming took off 1 base at V and 6 bases at J, with 10 bases between the two ends.

The gene calls are TRBV6-5 and TRBJ2-2; 9 bases line up with TRBD2. V dropped 2 bases and J dropped 7; count of bases not matched to a gene: 8. This CDR3 region has 16 residues. Germline CDR1 is MNHEY and CDR2 is SVGAGI. CDR3 nucleotide sequence: TGTGCCAGCAGTTACCTTAGCGGGAGTATGGGCGGGGAGCTGTTTTTT. Translating gives CASSYLSGSMGGELFF.

The chain employs TRBV14 and TRBJ2-1; 12 nucleotides agree with TRBD2. Unmatched junction bases numbered 10, after V lost 1 base and J lost 3 bases. Per the germline V gene, CDR1 is SGHDN and CDR2 is FVKESK. This CDR3 has 19 amino acids. DNA of the CDR3: TGTGCCAGCAGCCAAGTTTCCTCCGGACTAGCGGGAAGCTACAATGAGCAGTTCTTC. Translation gives CASSQVSSGLAGSYNEQFF.